These T cell receptor beta chains were read from a single sample in a study of PD-1 blockade in mismatch repair-deficient tumors. Data came from immunoSEQ multiplex PCR; TCRdb stores just in-frame clones and leaves some out. The sample includes approximately 120,000 clones, 86% seen only once; the top ten take 13%. Material: peripheral blood, obtained 44 weeks after starting pembrolizumab. The origin of the receptors is an adult with mismatch repair-deficient cancer. Each CDR3 is given with its conserved first and last residue. Fields, in order: V gene, CDR3 length, J gene, D gene, clone size, CDR3 DNA, CDR3 protein. The D gene is left open where the match is weak. Size is omitted from some rows. Given values are once, few, many or a class for expanded clones.

TRBV5-1,16,TRBJ2-7,TRBD1,once,TGCGCCAGCAGCTTGGCCGACAGGGGGACTTCCTACGAGCAGTACTTC,CASSLADRGTSYEQYF
TRBV7-2,17,TRBJ2-7,-,-,TGTGCCAGCAGCCCGATTCGTGGGCGAGCGTACTCCTACGAGCAGTACTTC,CASSPIRGRAYSYEQYF
TRBV7-9,13,TRBJ2-1,-,once,TGTGCCAGCAATTTCGTAAGCAACAATGAGCAGTTCTTC,CASNFVSNNEQFF
TRBV5-5,14,TRBJ1-4,-,once,TGTGCCAGCAGCTTGGTTGGGGGGGGAGAAAAACTGTTTTTT,CASSLVGGGEKLFF
TRBV28,14,TRBJ1-1,TRBD1,once,TGTGCCAGCAGTCCTGGACAGGGGAACACTGAAGCTTTCTTT,CASSPGQGNTEAFF
TRBV14,15,TRBJ1-1,-,-,TGTGCCAGCAGCCAAGATAGTACGGCGGGCACTGAAGCTTTCTTT,CASSQDSTAGTEAFF
TRBV30,11,TRBJ2-7,-,-,TGTGCCTGGATGGACTCCTACGAGCAGTACTTC,CAWMDSYEQYF
TRBV7-9,18,TRBJ2-3,TRBD2,-,TGTGCCAGCAGCCTCGGGACTAGCGGGAGGCCTAGCACAGATACGCAGTATTTT,CASSLGTSGRPSTDTQYF
TRBV19,13,TRBJ2-1,-,-,TGTGCCAGTTCATACAGGGCCTACAATGAGCAGTTCTTC,CASSYRAYNEQFF
TRBV7-9,15,TRBJ2-7,TRBD2,few,TGTGCCAGCAGCGAAAGCGGGAGTGGGTTCTACGAGCAGTACTTC,CASSESGSGFYEQYF
TRBV10-2,12,TRBJ2-1,-,-,TGCGCCAGCAGTGAAGCAGGGCATGAGCAGTTCTTC,CASSEAGHEQFF
TRBV4-3,18,TRBJ2-3,-,-,TGCGCCAGCAGCCAAGATCAGGGGTCAGTGGGCCCTACAGATACGCAGTATTTT,CASSQDQGSVGPTDTQYF
TRBV29-1,11,TRBJ2-7,-,-,TGCAGCGTTGAATGGAACTACGAGCAGTACTTC,CSVEWNYEQYF
TRBV29-1,13,TRBJ2-2,-,-,TGCAGCGTTGCCTCCGTAGGAAACGGGGAGCTGTTTTTT,CSVASVGNGELFF
TRBV19,12,TRBJ1-5,-,-,TGTGCCAGTAGGGAGGGTAATCAGCCCCAGCATTTT,CASREGNQPQHF
TRBV6-5,11,TRBJ2-7,-,-,TGTGCCAGCAGTTTTGGGCCCGAGCAGTACTTC,CASSFGPEQYF
TRBV6-4,16,TRBJ2-2,TRBD2,-,TGTGCCAGCAGTGTGAGCGGGAGGCTACGCACCGGGGAGCTGTTTTTT,CASSVSGRLRTGELFF
TRBV6-6,12,TRBJ2-7,-,-,TGTGCCAGCAGCCTCGACATTCTCGAGCAGTACTTC,CASSLDILEQYF
TRBV4-2,14,TRBJ2-2,-,-,TGTGCCAGCAGCCAAGTTGACGATACCGGGGAGCTGTTTTTT,CASSQVDDTGELFF
TRBV19,15,TRBJ2-1,-,-,TGTGCCAGTAGCTCCGACGGACGGAGGTACAATGAGCAGTTCTTC,CASSSDGRRYNEQFF
TRBV25-1,16,TRBJ2-5,TRBD1,-,TGTGCCAGCAGTCACCCTGGACAGGGGGTACAAGAGACCCAGTACTTC,CASSHPGQGVQETQYF
TRBV5-4,12,TRBJ2-5,TRBD2,-,TGTGCCAGCAGCCCCGGGACTAGTGAGCAGTACTTC,CASSPGTSEQYF
TRBV6-5,14,TRBJ2-1,TRBD2,-,TGTGCCAGCAGTTCTAGCGGGAATGGGAATGAGCAGTTCTTC,CASSSSGNGNEQFF
TRBV7-8,18,TRBJ2-1,TRBD1,-,TGTGCCAGCAGCTTAGTGGTAGTTGGACAGGGGAACAGCAATGAGCAGTTCTTC,CASSLVVVGQGNSNEQFF
TRBV6-5,15,TRBJ2-5,-,once,TGTGCCAGCAGTTACTCTGGACTACACGAAGAGACCCAGTACTTC,CASSYSGLHEETQYF
TRBV4-2,14,TRBJ1-4,TRBD1,few,TGTGCCAGCAGCCAAGGACAGGGAGGAAGAAAACTGTTTTTT,CASSQGQGGRKLFF
TRBV25-1,13,TRBJ2-7,-,-,TGTGCCAGCAGTGATGTCGGATCCTACGAGCAGTACTTC,CASSDVGSYEQYF
TRBV4-2,21,TRBJ2-6,TRBD2,once,TGTGCCAGCAGCCAAGCTCCTGCGGGGACTAGGGCTCCGGCCGGGGCCAACGTCCTGACTTTC,CASSQAPAGTRAPAGANVLTF
TRBV7-2,14,TRBJ2-7,-,-,TGTGCCAGCAGTCGATACCACCCAGGGGTCGAGCAGTACTTC,CASSRYHPGVEQYF
TRBV5-1,17,TRBJ1-1,-,-,TGCGCCAGCCGATCGCACTCAGGGTACGTTGTGAACACTGAAGCTTTCTTT,CASRSHSGYVVNTEAFF
TRBV6-6,14,TRBJ2-2,TRBD2,-,TGTGCCAGCGTAACGGGAGGTAACACCGGGGAGCTGTTTTTT,CASVTGGNTGELFF
TRBV19,14,TRBJ2-4,-,-,TGTGCCAGTAGTATTAGTTCAGCCAAAAACATTCAGTACTTC,CASSISSAKNIQYF
TRBV2,15,TRBJ2-5,-,-,TGTGCCAGCAGTGAATCTGCCCAGCGCCAAGAGACCCAGTACTTC,CASSESAQRQETQYF
TRBV7-2,17,TRBJ2-5,-,-,TGTGCCAGCAGCTTAGATTGGATACTAGCAATCCAAGAGACCCAGTACTTC,CASSLDWILAIQETQYF
TRBV10-2,14,TRBJ2-7,TRBD2,once,TGCGCCAGCAGGCTAGCGGGAGAAATCTACGAGCAGTACTTC,CASRLAGEIYEQYF
TRBV4-1,18,TRBJ2-3,-,-,TGCGCCAGCAGCCAAGAGAGTCGCGGAATTCTTTACACAGATACGCAGTATTTT,CASSQESRGILYTDTQYF
TRBV7-2,15,TRBJ2-1,-,-,TGTGCCAGCAGCCGACGGGGGACGGGCTACAATGAGCAGTTCTTC,CASSRRGTGYNEQFF
TRBV7-2,13,TRBJ2-7,-,-,TGTGCCAGCAGCTTCCTCACTACCTACGAGCAGTACTTC,CASSFLTTYEQYF
TRBV4-1,16,TRBJ1-2,-,-,TGCGCCAGCAGCCAAGAAGTAAGTGGCAGGGGAAATGGCTACACCTTC,CASSQEVSGRGNGYTF
TRBV29-1,14,TRBJ2-5,TRBD2,-,TGCAGCGAGAGGCTAGCGGGATTAGGGGAGACCCAGTACTTC,CSERLAGLGETQYF